The source of this T cell receptor beta chain is a study of blood T cell repertoires in COVID-19 (dated by TCRdb to 2020 to 2021). Background for the entire study: Samples covering the acute and convalescent phases of COVID-19 were provided by collaborators in the United States, Italy and Spain. The material from the prospective study consisted of cDNA or gDNA derived from T cells, B-cell-depleted T cells, or PBMCs. Nearly every sample came with metadata listing a de-identified subject ID, COVID-19 status, age in years and sex. The repertoires were released in a freely available public database meant as a resource for research on the immune response to SARS-CoV-2. Samples were obtained from the ongoing ImmuneRACE study (first 160 participants) and from about 1,300 subjects provided by 6 global collaborators. Where available, HLA class I and class II types were obtained from metadata supplied by the sample provider rather than from assay-based typing. Deeply sampled blood TCRbeta repertoires from subjects exposed to, actively infected with, or recovered from COVID-19 were included in the dataset.

Participants in the prospective study were aged about 18 to 100 years, lived in under 30 United States geographic areas, and enrolled through a virtual design. In the prospective study, cohorts were assigned on the basis of participant-reported clinical history obtained from a screening survey and a study questionnaire. Recovered participants in ImmuneRACE Cohort 3 were defined by two consecutive negative NP/OP PCR tests, clearance by a healthcare professional, or resolution of symptoms. In the prospective study, mobile phlebotomists collected whole blood, serum and a nasopharyngeal or oropharyngeal swab from each participant. Prospective study participants could optionally give additional blood draws and questionnaires over a roughly 2-month period. Prospective study blood samples were shipped either frozen or at room temperature before DNA extraction. TCRbeta CDR3 regions were amplified from genomic DNA using the immunoSEQ Assay, a bias-controlled multiplex PCR. The paper's data handling went like this. The number of nucleated cells in each sample was estimated by amplification of reference gene primers within the assay. To quantify the absolute abundance of each unique TCRbeta CDR3 rearrangement, sequence reads were collapsed and filtered. For each sample, productive Simpson clonality was calculated by taking the square root of Simpson's diversity index across productive rearrangements. This immuneACCESS table, as held by TCRdb, lists in-frame sequences with V and J called but not all clones. Of the missing ones, under half trace to an unresolved V gene in checked studies; the others have no known cause. Clone size and the V and J calls come from that table; the DNA yielded D and trimming. A total of around 290,000 clones appear in this sample, roughly 90% of them only once. About 1.1% of the sample is taken by the ten largest.

What the authors observed across the whole study: The amount of clinical and demographic metadata varied by source and participant and was provided uncurated.

Worth noting for this clone: Its antigen remains unidentified. Base quality data are lacking; no much larger clone is found one base away.

As encoded in the germline V gene (reference sequence), CDR1 is GTSNPN while CDR2 is SVGIG. V was cut back by 2 bases and J by 5 bases, leaving a gap of 19 bases between them. The CDR3 has 15 amino acids, counting the end cysteine and phenylalanine. The read is trimmed to its CDR3 DNA, 45 bases read in frame from base 1. The sequencing sample was made of PBMCs or T cells enriched from blood (not recorded which). The sequence derives from a woman under 40 who had recovered from COVID-19. The rearrangement combines TRBV30 with TRBJ2-7; the D segment could be TRBD1, given 5 matching bases. The bases are TGTGCCTGGAGTACCCCTACAGGAAATCGGGACGAGCAGTACTTC. Translated, this is CAWSTPTGNRDEQYF.